This TCR beta chain was sequenced for a study of blood T cell repertoires in COVID-19. Overall study context: Sites across the United States, Italy and Spain contributed samples from acute and convalescent COVID-19.

The CDR3 runs 15 residues. Germline assignment: CDR1 SGHDT and CDR2 YYEEEE. The V end was cut by 1 base, the J end by 3 bases, with 11 bases between. Produced via immunoSEQ multiplex PCR; TCRdb's table is partial and in-frame only. In the table there are some 110,000 clones, approximately 86% of which are singletons. This clone showed up just once. This clonotype was sampled from a man between 35 and 55 years old with acute or convalescent COVID-19. The sample consisted of peripheral blood. This rearrangement joins TRBV5-6 to TRBJ1-3; a possible D gene is TRBD1 (5 bases). Here the CDR3 DNA reads TGTGCCAGCAGCTTGAGGGGAATCTATGGAAACACCATATATTTT. Translating it yields CASSLRGIYGNTIYF. Full variable domain (outside the CDR3, taken from reference TRBV5-6 and TRBJ1-3): DAGVTQSPTHLIKTRGQQVTLRCSPKSGHDTVSWYQQALGQGPQFIFQYYEEEERQRGNFPDRFSGHQFPNYSSELNVNALLLGDSALYLCASSLRGIYGNTIYFGEGSWLTVV.